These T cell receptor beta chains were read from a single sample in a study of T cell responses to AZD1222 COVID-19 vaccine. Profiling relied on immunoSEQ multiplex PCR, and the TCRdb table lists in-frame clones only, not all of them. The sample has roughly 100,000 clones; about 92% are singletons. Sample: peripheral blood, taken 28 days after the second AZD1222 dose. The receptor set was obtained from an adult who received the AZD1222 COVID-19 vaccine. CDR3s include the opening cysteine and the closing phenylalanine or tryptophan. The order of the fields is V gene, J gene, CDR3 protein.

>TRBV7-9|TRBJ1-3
CASSPPGLEGNTIYF
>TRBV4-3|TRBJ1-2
CASSQRRGQDYTF
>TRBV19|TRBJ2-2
CASSRQGKETGELFF
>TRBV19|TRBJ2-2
CASSITWGGPNTGELFF
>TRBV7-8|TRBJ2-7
CASSQGRREQYF
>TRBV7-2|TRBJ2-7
CASSFLLAHEQYF
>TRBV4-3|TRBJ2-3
CASSQGQGLTDTQYF
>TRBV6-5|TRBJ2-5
CASSYSGQTRVETQYF
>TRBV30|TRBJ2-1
CAWRRLGQGARDEQFF
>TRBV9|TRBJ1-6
CASSGAQGRNSPLHF
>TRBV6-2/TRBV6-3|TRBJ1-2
CASSPTARTNYGYTF
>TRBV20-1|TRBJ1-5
CSASSTGGQPQHF
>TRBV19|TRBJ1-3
CASNGTPNTIYF
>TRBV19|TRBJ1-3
CASNPHQDGNTIYF
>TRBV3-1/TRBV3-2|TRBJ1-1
CASSQEGGTEAFF
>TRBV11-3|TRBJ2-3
CASSLGEGNSFSTDTQYF
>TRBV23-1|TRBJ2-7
CASSALYPYEQYF
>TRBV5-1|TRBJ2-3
CASSLLGVLDTQYF
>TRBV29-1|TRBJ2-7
CSVEKQGEYF
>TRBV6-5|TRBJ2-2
CASSYYGGANTGELFF
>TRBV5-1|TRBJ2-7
CASRAQGAPEF
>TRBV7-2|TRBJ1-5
CASSLSQGAQQPQHF
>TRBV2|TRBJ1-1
CASSEVRQSEAFF
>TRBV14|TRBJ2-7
CASSQPGGSYEQYF
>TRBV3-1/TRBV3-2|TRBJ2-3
CASSTSSLGPDTQYF
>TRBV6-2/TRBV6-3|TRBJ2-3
CASSPPAQAPADTQYF